The 25 T cell receptor beta chains below come from one sample, sequenced in a study of response to subunit inactivated influenza vaccine. TCRdb itself ran the RT-PCR reads through MiXCR, one entry per CDR3 protein. Of roughly 790,000 distinct CDR3 sequences listed, 21% are singletons. The sample consisted of PBMCs from blood, taken about 5 days after vaccination. These TCRs come from a man aged 50-60 years who received an inactivated influenza vaccine.

This clonotype has just a few counts. The CDR3 nucleotides read TGTGCCTGGAGTCAGGGGATTGGGCTATCCTACGAGCAGTACTTC. Translation: CAWSQGIGLSYEQYF. J is TRBJ2-7 and V is TRBV30; tentative D call: TRBD1 (6 bases). V was pared by 2 bases and J by 1 base, with 15 bases between. The CDR3 has 15 amino acids. Germline V CDR1 and CDR2: GTSNPN, SVGIG (reference sequence). The full variable domain, with the rest looked up from reference TRBV30 and TRBJ2-7, is SQTIHQWPATLVQPVGSPLSLECTVEGTSNPNLYWYRQAAGRGLQLLFYSVGIGQISSEVPQNLSASRPQDRQFILSSKKLLLSDSGFYLCAWSQGIGLSYEQYFGPGTRLTVT.

The rearrangement joins TRBV7-9 to TRBJ2-1, with 10 positions matching TRBD2. Germline CDR1 SEHNR, CDR2 FQNEAQ (reference sequence). Trimming took 2 bases from V and 6 from J; bases not matched to a gene: 4. CDR3 length: 15 residues. CDR3 region: CASSLLRLAGNEQFF. CDR3 DNA: TGTGCCAGCAGCTTACTTCGACTAGCGGGCAATGAGCAGTTCTTC.

This clonotype was observed at least ten times. The chain combines TRBV24-1 with TRBJ2-1; a weak D match, TRBD1 (6 bases). V was cut by 4 bases and J by 0 bases, with 12 bases left in between. Germline V gene sequence: CDR1 KGHDR, CDR2 SFDVKD. The length of the CDR3 is 16 residues. CDR3 coding DNA: TGTGCCACCAGTGACCAGAGGACAGCCTCCTACAATGAGCAGTTCTTC. Translating gives CATSDQRTASYNEQFF.

This clonotype showed up just a few times. The chain carries TRBV4-2 and TRBJ2-7, with D possibly matching TRBD2 (6 bases). Germline CDR1 and CDR2: LGHNA and YNFKEQ. V was cut by 0 bases and J by 7 bases, with 13 bases left in between. CDR3 length: 14 residues. The chain's CDR3 is CASSQDRGGREQYF. DNA of the CDR3: TGTGCCAGCAGCCAAGATCGTGGGGGGAGAGAGCAGTACTTC.

The chain uses TRBV7-6 and TRBJ1-4; D unresolved. CDR3 length: 13 amino acids. In germline, CDR1 is SGHVS, CDR2 FNYEAQ. Between the trimmed V and J ends, which lost 5 bases and 8 bases, there was a span of 12 bases. The CDR3 nucleotides read TGTGCCAGCAGCCCGGGAACTCGAGAAAAACTGTTTTTT. It codes for CASSPGTREKLFF.

This clonotype was detected many times. CDR3 residues: CASSYLLLGQGSNEQFF. DNA for the CDR3: TGTGCCAGCAGTTACCTCCTTCTGGGACAGGGAAGCAATGAGCAGTTCTTC. The chain employs TRBV12-3 or TRBV12-4 and TRBJ2-1; 9 nucleotides line up with TRBD1. This CDR3 has 17 residues. Losses at the gene ends were 4 bases for V and 6 bases for J; bases not matched to a gene: 13.

The chain carries TRBV20-1 and TRBJ1-4; D unresolved. With 6 bases removed from V and 4 bases from J, the gap between germline ends came to 15 bases. The CDR3 covers 14 residues. Germline CDR1 reads DFQATT; CDR2 reads SNEGSKA (reference sequence). The chain's CDR3 is CSATGILVNEKLFF. CDR3 DNA sequence: TGCAGTGCAACGGGTATTTTGGTTAATGAAAAACTGTTTTTT.

This clonotype was seen only a few times. The rearrangement links TRBV12-3 or TRBV12-4 to TRBJ1-4; a weak D match, TRBD1 (5 bases). Trimming cost V 5 bases and J 4 bases, with 14 bases left between them. This CDR3 is built from 15 residues. The DNA for the CDR3 is TGTGCCAGCAGTCCCACGGGGGGAAATAATGAAAAACTGTTTTTT. Encoded protein: CASSPTGGNNEKLFF.

This clonotype came up once. This chain uses TRBV12-3 or TRBV12-4 with TRBJ2-3; TRBD2 is a possible D gene (6 bases). CDR3 length: 15 residues. The V and J ends lost 1 base and 3 bases respectively, with 11 bases between them. The CDR3 reads CASSLVIRGTDTQYF. The CDR3 nucleotides are TGTGCCAGCAGTTTAGTTATTCGGGGGACAGATACGCAGTATTTT.

This CDR3 is CASRSQTGTQYF. The CDR3 DNA reads TGTGCCAGCAGGAGCCAAACAGGGACGCAGTATTTT. This chain uses TRBV6-2 or TRBV6-3 with TRBJ2-3, with D maybe TRBD1 (6 bases). Trimming shortened V by 6 bases and J by 9 bases, and 13 bases separated the two germline ends. The CDR3 has 12 amino acids. CDR1 is MNHEY, CDR2 SVGEGT, per germline.

The genes are TRBV12-3 or TRBV12-4 and TRBJ2-2, with D perhaps TRBD1 or TRBD2 (5 bases each). The CDR3 is 15 residues long. Deletions cut 6 bases from V and 0 bases from J, with 11 bases between. The CDR3 is CASRGQLANTGELFF. CDR3 in DNA: TGTGCCAGCAGGGGGCAACTAGCGAACACCGGGGAGCTGTTTTTT.

This clonotype was observed a handful of times. The genes are TRBV5-1 and TRBJ2-3; 10 nucleotides align to TRBD2. V trimming: 0 bases; J trimming: 3 bases; junction bases outside the gene matches: 10. Per germline, CDR1 SGHRS and CDR2 YFSETQ. The CDR3 is made up of 18 amino acids. DNA for the CDR3: TGCGCCAGCAGCTTGGAACCAGCGGGGGGGCTAAGAACAGATACGCAGTATTTT. This codes for CASSLEPAGGLRTDTQYF.

The CDR3 nucleotides read TGCAGTGCTCAGATCGGCCGGGGAGGAAAGACCCAGTACTTC. It encodes CSAQIGRGGKTQYF. J is TRBJ2-5 and V is TRBV20-1; D may be TRBD2 (6 bases). The CDR3 totals 14 residues. Trimming took off 5 bases at V and 6 bases at J, with 19 bases between the two ends. The germline V gene has CDR1 DFQATT and CDR2 SNEGSKA (reference sequence).

The CDR3: CSVPDRGTYNEQFF. The DNA of the CDR3 is TGCAGCGTTCCGGACAGGGGGACCTACAATGAGCAGTTCTTC. This sequence joins TRBV29-1 and TRBJ2-1; TRBD1 aligns across 10 bases. V dropped 5 bases and J dropped 2; count of bases not matched to a gene: 3. The CDR3 covers 14 residues. CDR1 and CDR2 (germline): SQVTM, ANQGSEA.

This chain links TRBV28 with TRBJ2-5, with 9 bases fitting TRBD1. Germline V CDR1 and CDR2: MDHEN, SYDVKM. CDR3 length equals 14 residues. V lost 6 bases and J lost 3; bases outside the gene matches: 5. The CDR3 sequence: CASRGGTGKETQYF. The CDR3 bases are TGTGCCAGCAGAGGGGGGACAGGGAAAGAGACCCAGTACTTC.

The chain is built from TRBV29-1 and TRBJ1-5, with D possibly matching TRBD1 (5 bases). V was cut by 4 bases and J by 6 bases, with 13 bases left in between. Germline V gene sequence: CDR1 SQVTM, CDR2 ANQGSEA. This CDR3 is built from 13 residues. This chain's CDR3 is CSVAREEGQPQHF. DNA for the CDR3: TGCAGCGTTGCCAGGGAGGAGGGTCAGCCCCAGCATTTT.

This sequence joins TRBV27 and TRBJ2-2; D uncertain. Looked up from germline, CDR1 is MNHEY and CDR2 is SMNVEV (reference sequence). CDR3 length equals 12 residues. Trimming removed 0 bases from V and 8 bases from J, with 4 bases in between. Written as DNA, the CDR3 is TGTGCCAGCAGTTTATCGTTTGGGGAGCTGTTTTTT. It is translated as CASSLSFGELFF.

This chain uses TRBV20-1 with TRBJ2-7; D perhaps matches TRBD2 (6 bases). This CDR3 is 15 amino acids long. From germline, CDR1 is DFQATT and CDR2 SNEGSKA (reference sequence). Trimming left V 0 bases short and J 3 bases short, with 15 bases between. The CDR3 DNA is TGCAGTGCTAGAGATTTGGCGGGACTTTACTACGAGCAGTACTTC. Translated: CSARDLAGLYYEQYF.

This clonotype was detected a few times. The rearrangement joins TRBV28 to TRBJ2-1; weak D call: TRBD2 (6 bases). The V and J ends lost 5 bases and 6 bases respectively, with 17 bases between them. Germline V lookup: CDR1 MDHEN, CDR2 SYDVKM. The length of the CDR3 is 15 residues. This chain's CDR3 is CASSTYSRGGNEQFF. The CDR3, as DNA: TGTGCCAGCAGTACGTATTCCCGGGGAGGCAATGAGCAGTTCTTC.

The V and J genes are TRBV7-9 and TRBJ2-1; 9 positions match TRBD1. The CDR3 is made up of 16 amino acids. V shed 7 bases, J shed 4 bases, and the junction held 11 bases outside the gene matches. Germline V gene data show CDR1 as SEHNR and CDR2 as FQNEAQ (reference sequence). The CDR3 loop is CASTHRGPAEYNEQFF. CDR3 coding DNA: TGTGCCAGCACGCACAGGGGGCCAGCCGAGTACAATGAGCAGTTCTTC. The entire variable domain, with the rest obtained from reference TRBV7-9 and TRBJ2-1, is as follows: DTGVSQNPRHKITKRGQNVTFRCDPISEHNRLYWYRQTLGQGPEFLTYFQNEAQLEKSRLLSDRFSAERPKGSFSTLEIQRTEQGDSAMYLCASTHRGPAEYNEQFFGPGTRLTVL.

The V gene is TRBV6-5, the J gene TRBJ2-3; the match to TRBD1 covers 12 bases. This CDR3 spans 18 amino acids. The germline V gene encodes CDR1 MNHEY and CDR2 SVGAGI. V trimming: 0 bases; J trimming: 5 bases; junction bases outside the gene matches: 9. The CDR3 DNA sequence: TGTGCCAGCAGTTACTCGATGGGGACAGGGGGCATTAAAGATACGCAGTATTTT. Protein sequence: CASSYSMGTGGIKDTQYF.

The table lists this clonotype with a few counts. The chain recombines TRBV20-1 with TRBJ2-2, with D maybe TRBD1 (5 bases). Germline V gives CDR1 DFQATT, CDR2 SNEGSKA (reference sequence). Trimming took off 4 bases at V and 4 bases at J, with 10 bases between the two ends. This CDR3 spans 13 amino acids. CDR3 amino acids: CSAKGAATGELFF. The CDR3 coding sequence is TGCAGTGCTAAAGGGGCGGCCACCGGGGAGCTGTTTTTT.

This clonotype was picked up a small number of times. The gene calls are TRBV30 and TRBJ2-5; 8 bases agree with TRBD1. In germline, CDR1 is GTSNPN, CDR2 SVGIG (reference sequence). The CDR3 is 17 amino acids. V lost 0 bases, J lost 5 bases, and 14 bases stayed unmatched. The CDR3 is CAWSVKPGQVWGETQYF. As DNA, the CDR3 is TGTGCCTGGAGTGTAAAACCGGGACAGGTCTGGGGGGAGACCCAGTACTTC. Full variable domain (outside the CDR3, taken from reference TRBV30 and TRBJ2-5): SQTIHQWPATLVQPVGSPLSLECTVEGTSNPNLYWYRQAAGRGLQLLFYSVGIGQISSEVPQNLSASRPQDRQFILSSKKLLLSDSGFYLCAWSVKPGQVWGETQYFGPGTRLLVL.

This rearrangement joins TRBV4-2 to TRBJ2-1; 9 nucleotides match TRBD2. CDR1 is LGHNA and CDR2 is YNFKEQ in the germline V gene. J lost 4 bases, V lost 1 base, and 8 bases had no gene match. There are 17 residues in the CDR3. DNA for the CDR3: TGTGCCAGCAGCCAAGCCTATATGAGCGGGGGGTACAATGAGCAGTTCTTC. It encodes CASSQAYMSGGYNEQFF.

This clonotype occurred a few times. The V gene is TRBV27, the J gene TRBJ2-5; D remains unclear. Germline V CDR1 and CDR2: MNHEY, SMNVEV (reference sequence). The CDR3 length is 12 residues. V lost 4 bases and J 5 bases, leaving 8 bases between the germline ends. The CDR3 sequence: CASSSYGETQYF. The CDR3 DNA sequence: TGTGCCAGCAGTTCCTATGGGGAGACCCAGTACTTC.